The 12 T cell receptor beta chains given below trace back to one sample, sequenced in a study of T cells in Graves' hyperthyroidism and ophthalmopathy. Amplification of TCR beta CDR3 regions used RNA as the template. HTBI primers were employed in a first-round RT-PCR of the TCR CDR3. Via MiXCR, TCRdb re-called the multiplex PCR reads, giving one row per CDR3 protein. The table has about 200,000 distinct CDR3 sequences, about a sixth seen once; the top ten hold over 35%. Specimen: blood. These TCRs come from a man aged 40-49 years with Graves' hyperthyroidism.

This clonotype was recorded many times. V gene TRBV12-3 or TRBV12-4 combines with J gene TRBJ2-5; D perhaps matches TRBD1 (5 bases). Trimming removed 4 bases at V and 1 base at J, with 7 bases between. This CDR3 is 13 amino acids long. CDR3 DNA: TGTGCCAGCAGTTGGGGCTCCCAAGAGACCCAGTACTTC. Amino acids: CASSWGSQETQYF.

The V and J genes are TRBV20-1 and TRBJ1-4; 8 positions match TRBD1. The V segment lost 6 bases and the J segment 6 bases; nucleotides outside the gene matches: 9. This CDR3 contains 14 residues. The germline V gene has CDR1 DFQATT and CDR2 SNEGSKA (reference sequence). CDR3: CSARNRTGYEKLFF. The CDR3 DNA follows: TGCAGTGCCCGGAACCGGACAGGGTATGAAAAACTGTTTTTT.

This clonotype was picked up a small number of times. The chain recombines TRBV24-1 with TRBJ1-2, with D uncertain. Trimming stripped 6 bases from V and 0 bases from J, with 10 bases between. CDR3 length: 14 residues. The germline CDR1 and CDR2 sequences are KGHDR and SFDVKD. CDR3 in amino acids: CATSRASSNYGYTF. As DNA, the CDR3 is TGTGCCACCAGTAGGGCAAGTTCTAACTATGGCTACACCTTC.

This chain joins TRBV20-1 and TRBJ2-4; 13 nucleotides match TRBD2. Germline V gives CDR1 DFQATT, CDR2 SNEGSKA (reference sequence). The junction had 9 bases not matched to a gene; V was cut back by 4 bases and J by 3 bases. This CDR3 contains 17 residues. CDR3 residues: CSATTSGGVGGKNIQYF. CDR3 DNA: TGCAGTGCTACAACTAGCGGGGGGGTAGGCGGCAAAAACATTCAGTACTTC.

This clonotype has ten or more counts. The chain uses TRBV27 and TRBJ2-5, with no clear D. The CDR3 extends over 17 amino acids. Between the trimmed V and J ends, which lost 1 base and 2 bases, there was a span of 17 bases. The germline V gene has CDR1 MNHEY and CDR2 SMNVEV (reference sequence). The CDR3 DNA reads as TGTGCCAGCAGTTTATTGGGTCGCGGACGAATACAAGAGACCCAGTACTTC. It encodes CASSLLGRGRIQETQYF.

This clonotype was observed many times. The rearrangement joins TRBV11-2 to TRBJ1-5, with D unresolved. CDR1 is SGHAT, CDR2 FQNNGV, per germline. This CDR3 is built from 16 residues. V was cut by 1 base and J by 0 bases, with 10 bases left in between. The CDR3 sequence is CASSLGNQNSNQPQHF. The CDR3 nucleotides read TGTGCCAGCAGCTTAGGCAACCAGAATAGCAATCAGCCCCAGCATTTT.

This clonotype was seen many times. The chain combines TRBV9 with TRBJ2-1; the match to TRBD2 covers 12 bases. This CDR3 contains 14 residues. J gave up 6 bases and V 4 bases, and 2 bases lay outside the gene matches. The V gene's germline CDR1 is SGDLS and CDR2 YYNGEE. The CDR3 DNA follows: TGTGCCAGCAGCATGACTAGCGGGGGCAATGAGCAGTTCTTC. This codes for CASSMTSGGNEQFF.

This clonotype was counted ten times or more. The chain recombines TRBV10-3 with TRBJ1-3, with D hard to call. CDR3 length: 16 amino acids. Germline V lookup: CDR1 ENHRY, CDR2 SYGVKD. The ends were cut back, 5 bases at V and 1 base at J, with 15 bases in the middle. DNA of the CDR3: TGTGCCATCAGTCCTAGAACTACAGCTTCTGGAAACACCATATATTTT. Amino acids: CAISPRTTASGNTIYF.

This clonotype was seen repeatedly, ten times or more. The chain has TRBV28 and TRBJ1-2, with D hard to call. The germline V gene encodes CDR1 MDHEN and CDR2 SYDVKM. Deletions cut 3 bases from V and 5 bases from J, with 16 bases between. The CDR3 runs to 15 residues. The CDR3 sequence: CASSLTLDSSYGYTF. CDR3 bases: TGTGCCAGCAGTTTGACCCTTGATAGCAGTTATGGCTACACCTTC.

Comment on this clonotype: One base away lies a much larger clone, so this may be a sequencing read error. The rearrangement uses TRBV3-1 and TRBJ2-1; the D is unclear. Germline V CDR1 and CDR2: LGHDT, YNNKEL (reference sequence). The CDR3 runs 13 residues. The CDR3 nucleotides read TGTGCCAGCAGCCCCAGGTTAGCAGGTGAGCAGCTCTTC. Protein sequence: CASSPRLAGEQLF.

V is TRBV6-2 or TRBV6-3 and J is TRBJ1-2, with 9 nucleotides matching TRBD1. CDR1 is MNHEY and CDR2 is SVGEGT in the germline V gene. CDR3 length equals 15 residues. Trimming took 0 bases from V and 5 from J; bases not matched to a gene: 4. This CDR3 is CASSYSDRGAYGYTF. In nucleotides, the CDR3 is TGTGCCAGCAGTTACTCGGACAGGGGCGCGTATGGCTACACCTTC.

This clonotype was seen a handful of times. The chain couples TRBV20-1 to TRBJ1-2; possible D gene TRBD1, 5 bases. Germline values: CDR1 DFQATT, CDR2 SNEGSKA (reference sequence). This CDR3 has 12 amino acids. The CDR3 coding sequence is TGCAGCCCGAAGCAGGGTCCCCTTGGCTACACCTTC. This translates into CSPKQGPLGYTF.